This TCR beta chain was identified in a study of cytomegalovirus exposure and HLA in healthy donors. Broader study findings: Immune exposure data for these donors was limited to CMV serostatus. A cluster of highly shared sequence variants was likely a sequencing artifact.

As to this clone: The antigen is undetermined.

Those who donated were healthy bone marrow donors. Amplification used 60 Vbeta primers and 13 Jbeta primers. TCRdb keeps only in-frame clones here, not all; method: immunoSEQ multiplex PCR. The sample has 170,000 or so clones; roughly 75% are singletons. CDR3 length: 15 amino acids. The germline CDR1 and CDR2 sequences are LNHNV and YYDKDF (reference sequence). Trimming stripped 0 bases from V and 5 bases from J, with 11 bases between. The material sequenced was PBMCs. The chain combines TRBV15 with TRBJ1-5; D not certain. The source is a woman aged 45 to 65 in good health and CMV-seropositive. The CDR3 here is CATSRDPGSDQPQHF. In DNA, the CDR3 is TGTGCCACCAGCAGAGATCCGGGATCCGATCAGCCCCAGCATTTT.